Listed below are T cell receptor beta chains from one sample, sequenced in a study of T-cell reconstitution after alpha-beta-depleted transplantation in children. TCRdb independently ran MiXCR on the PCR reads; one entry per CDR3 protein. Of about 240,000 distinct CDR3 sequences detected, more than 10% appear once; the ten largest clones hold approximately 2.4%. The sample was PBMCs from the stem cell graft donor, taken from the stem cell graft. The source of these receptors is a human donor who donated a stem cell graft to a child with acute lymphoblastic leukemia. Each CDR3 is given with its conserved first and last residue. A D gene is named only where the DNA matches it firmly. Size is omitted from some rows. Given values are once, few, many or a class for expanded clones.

TGTGCCAGCGGCGCAGGGGTAGGAAACACTGAAGCTTTCTTT CASGAGVGNTEAFF many TRBV6-1 - TRBJ1-1
TGTGCCATCAGTGAAAGGGAATCCTATGGCTACACCTTC CAISERESYGYTF many TRBV10-3 - TRBJ1-2
TGTGCCAGCACCTCCCGAACCCAAGCGGTGGATAGGGGCGAGCAGTACTTC CASTSRTQAVDRGEQYF many TRBV5-6 - TRBJ2-7
TGTGCCAGCAGTTTATGGGCTAGCGGGAGCTACGAGCAGTACTTC CASSLWASGSYEQYF many TRBV27 TRBD2 TRBJ2-7
TGTGCCAGCAGCCCTCGGACAGCCTCACTCGGGCAGTACTTC CASSPRTASLGQYF many TRBV7-9 - TRBJ2-7
TGTGCCAGCAGCCAAGACCCCCACAGGGCATCTAACTATGGCTACACCTTC CASSQDPHRASNYGYTF - TRBV4-2 - TRBJ1-2
TGTGCCAGCAGTTACGAGGGGGCTTACAATGAGCAGTTCTTC CASSYEGAYNEQFF many TRBV6-2/TRBV6-3 TRBD1 TRBJ2-1
TGTGCCAGCAGAAGGGACAGGGAGGCCGGGGAGCTGTTTTTT CASRRDREAGELFF many TRBV12-3/TRBV12-4 TRBD1 TRBJ2-2
TGCAGTGCTCCCCAAGATGGCTACACCTTC CSAPQDGYTF many TRBV20-1 - TRBJ1-2
TGTGCCACCAGCAGAGATCTTAGCAGTGGACCAGATACGCAGTATTTT CATSRDLSSGPDTQYF many TRBV15 - TRBJ2-3
TGTGCCAGCAGCGTAGAACCCTTTAAGGCCCTCCACTTT CASSVEPFKALHF many TRBV9 - TRBJ1-6
TGCAGTGCTACCCCCGGAGCCAACACCATATATTTT CSATPGANTIYF many TRBV20-1 - TRBJ1-3
TGCGCCAGCACAAAGACTAGCGGGAGCCCTTACAATGAGCAGTTCTTC CASTKTSGSPYNEQFF many TRBV5-1 TRBD2 TRBJ2-1
TGCGCCAGCAGATCCGGGACAGGGAACACTGAAGCTTTCTTT CASRSGTGNTEAFF many TRBV5-1 TRBD1 TRBJ1-1
TGCGCCAGCAGCCAAGTCCTGGGACAGGGGATTCAGTACTTC CASSQVLGQGIQYF many TRBV4-3 TRBD1 TRBJ2-4
TGTGCCAGCAGTTCCCTCTATGGCTACACCTTC CASSSLYGYTF many TRBV28 - TRBJ1-2
TGCGCCAGCAGCCAAGAAGGCAGAGAACCCTACAATGAGCAGTTCTTC CASSQEGREPYNEQFF many TRBV4-1 - TRBJ2-1
TGTGCCATCGGACCCCAGGAATACACAGATACGCAGTATTTT CAIGPQEYTDTQYF many TRBV10-3 - TRBJ2-3
TGTGCCAGCAGCGTACCGACGGGAGAGTACACAGATACGCAGTATTTT CASSVPTGEYTDTQYF many TRBV9 - TRBJ2-3
TGTGCCAGCAGCTTAACGACAGAGGGTAATTCACCCCTCCACTTT CASSLTTEGNSPLHF many TRBV6-5 - TRBJ1-6
TGCGCCAGCAGCTTAGATGGACGGCCCTACGAGCAGTACTTC CASSLDGRPYEQYF many TRBV5-1 - TRBJ2-7
TGTGCCAGCAGACCAGGGGGTAGCAACACTGAAGCTTTCTTT CASRPGGSNTEAFF many TRBV7-9 TRBD1 TRBJ1-1
TGTGCCAGCAGTTACTACCCTGACAGACTGAACACTGAAGCTTTCTTT CASSYYPDRLNTEAFF many TRBV6-2/TRBV6-3 - TRBJ1-1
TGTGCCAGCAGTGAAGGGGTCGTAGCCAAAAACATTCAGTACTTC CASSEGVVAKNIQYF many TRBV2 - TRBJ2-4
TGCGCCAGCAGCCGAACGGGACAGGGACTCTACGAGCAGTACTTC CASSRTGQGLYEQYF many TRBV4-3 TRBD1 TRBJ2-7
TGTGCCAGCAGCCCTGGGGGGGCCAAGGGAGAAAACACTGAAGCTTTCTTT CASSPGGAKGENTEAFF - TRBV4-2 - TRBJ1-1
TGTGCCAGCAGCTTAAGGACCGGGACTAGCGGGACCTACAATGAGCACTTCTTC CASSLRTGTSGTYNEHFF - TRBV11-1 TRBD2 TRBJ2-1
TGTGCCGGATCGGACATGGCTAATGAAAAACTGTTTTTT CAGSDMANEKLFF many TRBV7-2 - TRBJ1-4
TGTGCCAGCAGCTTGCGGCAGGAGAACACTGAAGCTTTCTTT CASSLRQENTEAFF many TRBV5-5 - TRBJ1-1
TGTGCCAGCAGTTTCTACAGGGTCACCAACAATGAGCAGTTCTTC CASSFYRVTNNEQFF few TRBV12-3/TRBV12-4 - TRBJ2-1
TGTGCCAGCAGCAGGGACATCCTTGAGGAAAAACTGTTTTTT CASSRDILEEKLFF many TRBV6-1 - TRBJ1-4
TGTGCCAGCAGCTCCGGGACTAGTTCGGCAGATACGCAGTATTTT CASSSGTSSADTQYF many TRBV5-6 TRBD2 TRBJ2-3